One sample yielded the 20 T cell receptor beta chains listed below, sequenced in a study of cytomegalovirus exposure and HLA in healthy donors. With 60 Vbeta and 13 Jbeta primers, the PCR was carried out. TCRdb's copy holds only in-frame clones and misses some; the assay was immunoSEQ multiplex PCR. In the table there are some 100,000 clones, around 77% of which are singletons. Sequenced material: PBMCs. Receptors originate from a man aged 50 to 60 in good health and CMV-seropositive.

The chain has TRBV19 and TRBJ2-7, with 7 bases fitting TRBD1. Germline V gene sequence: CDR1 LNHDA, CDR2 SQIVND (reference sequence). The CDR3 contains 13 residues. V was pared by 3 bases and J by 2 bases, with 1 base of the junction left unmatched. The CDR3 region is CASSMGQTYEQYF. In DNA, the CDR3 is TGTGCCAGTAGTATGGGACAGACCTACGAGCAGTACTTC.

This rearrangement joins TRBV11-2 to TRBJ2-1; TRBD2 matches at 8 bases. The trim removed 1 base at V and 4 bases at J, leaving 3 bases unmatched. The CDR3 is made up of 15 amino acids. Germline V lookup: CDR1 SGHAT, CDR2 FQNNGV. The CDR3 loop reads CASSLGVAGYNEQFF. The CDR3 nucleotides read TGTGCCAGCAGCTTAGGTGTAGCGGGGTACAATGAGCAGTTCTTC. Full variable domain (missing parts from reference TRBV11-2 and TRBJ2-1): EAGVAQSPRYKIIEKRQSVAFWCNPISGHATLYWYQQILGQGPKLLIQFQNNGVVDDSQLPKDRFSAERLKGVDSTLKIQPAKLEDSAVYLCASSLGVAGYNEQFFGPGTRLTVL.

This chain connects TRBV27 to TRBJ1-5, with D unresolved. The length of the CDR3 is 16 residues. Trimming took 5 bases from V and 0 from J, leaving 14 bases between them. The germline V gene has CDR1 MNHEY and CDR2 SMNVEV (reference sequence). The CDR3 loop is CASSLRGFYSNQPQHF. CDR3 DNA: TGTGCCAGCAGTCTAAGAGGGTTCTATAGCAATCAGCCCCAGCATTTT.

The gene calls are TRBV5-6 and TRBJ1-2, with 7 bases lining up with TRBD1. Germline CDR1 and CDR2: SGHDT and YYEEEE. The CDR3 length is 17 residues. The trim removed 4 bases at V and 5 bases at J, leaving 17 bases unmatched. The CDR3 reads CASSPLGQAIGGYGYTF. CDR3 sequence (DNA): TGTGCCAGCAGCCCCCTCGGACAGGCCATAGGGGGATATGGCTACACCTTC.

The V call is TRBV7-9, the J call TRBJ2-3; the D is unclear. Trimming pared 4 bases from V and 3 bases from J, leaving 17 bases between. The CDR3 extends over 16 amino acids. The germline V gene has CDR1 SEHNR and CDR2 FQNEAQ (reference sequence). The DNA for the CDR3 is TGTGCCAGCAGCTATTGGAGTGGGTTTGGTACAGATACGCAGTATTTT. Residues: CASSYWSGFGTDTQYF.

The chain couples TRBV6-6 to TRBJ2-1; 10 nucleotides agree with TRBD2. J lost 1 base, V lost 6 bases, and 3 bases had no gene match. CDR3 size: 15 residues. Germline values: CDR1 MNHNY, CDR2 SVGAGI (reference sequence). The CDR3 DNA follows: TGTGCCAGCAGCCCGACTAGCGGGTCCTACAATGAGCAGTTCTTC. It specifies CASSPTSGSYNEQFF.

The DNA for the CDR3 is TGTGCCAGCAGTTTAGGGACAGGGGGTTATAGGGCTTTCTTT. This translates into CASSLGTGGYRAFF. The chain links TRBV28 to TRBJ1-1; 11 bases agree with TRBD1. V was pared by 2 bases and J by 11 bases, with 7 bases of the junction left unmatched. Germline CDR1 is MDHEN and CDR2 is SYDVKM. The CDR3 length is 14 residues.

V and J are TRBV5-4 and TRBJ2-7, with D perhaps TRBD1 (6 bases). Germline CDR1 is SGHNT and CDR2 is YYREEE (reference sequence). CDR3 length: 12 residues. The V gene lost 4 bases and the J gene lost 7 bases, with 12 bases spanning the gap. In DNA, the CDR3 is TGTGCCAGCAGCAGTGCTAGGGGGGAGCAGTACTTC. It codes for CASSSARGEQYF. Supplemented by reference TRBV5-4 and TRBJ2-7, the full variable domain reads ETGVTQSPTHLIKTRGQQVTLRCSSQSGHNTVSWYQQALGQGPQFIFQYYREEENGRGNFPPRFSGLQFPNYSSELNVNALELDDSALYLCASSSARGEQYFGPGTRLTVT.

CDR3 residues: CASTRRVGRTNEKLFF. In DNA, the CDR3 is TGTGCCAGCACCCGGCGGGTTGGACGGACTAATGAAAAACTGTTTTTT. The chain carries TRBV5-7 and TRBJ1-4, with no clear D. TRBV5-7 is an ORF, with its function uncertain. The CDR3 has 16 residues. Between the trimmed V and J ends, which lost 6 bases and 2 bases, there was a span of 17 bases.

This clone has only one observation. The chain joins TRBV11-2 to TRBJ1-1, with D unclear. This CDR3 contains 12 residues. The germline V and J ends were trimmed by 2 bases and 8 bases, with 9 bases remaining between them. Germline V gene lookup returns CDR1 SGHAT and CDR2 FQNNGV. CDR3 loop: CASSLNRREAFF. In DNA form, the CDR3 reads TGTGCCAGCAGCTTAAACCGCCGGGAAGCTTTCTTT.

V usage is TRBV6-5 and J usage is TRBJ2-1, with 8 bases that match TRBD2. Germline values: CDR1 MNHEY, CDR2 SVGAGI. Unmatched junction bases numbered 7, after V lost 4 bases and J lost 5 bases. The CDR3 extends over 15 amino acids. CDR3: CASSSGGGTNNEQFF. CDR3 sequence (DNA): TGTGCCAGCAGTTCCGGCGGGGGGACCAACAATGAGCAGTTCTTC.

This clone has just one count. CDR3 bases: TGTGCCAGCAGCTTGCCAGGGCTTGTGGGCTACACCTTC. Translated, it gives CASSLPGLVGYTF. This rearrangement joins TRBV5-4 to TRBJ1-2; perhaps TRBD1 as D (5 bases). Trimming took 1 base from V and 8 from J, leaving 12 bases between them. There are 13 residues in the CDR3. Germline loops: CDR1 SGHNT, CDR2 YYREEE (reference sequence).

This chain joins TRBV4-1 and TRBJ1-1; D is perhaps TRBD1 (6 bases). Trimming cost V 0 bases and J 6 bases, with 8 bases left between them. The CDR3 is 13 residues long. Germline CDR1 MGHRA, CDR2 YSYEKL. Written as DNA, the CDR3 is TGCGCCAGCAGCCAAGAGAACAGGGCTGAAGCTTTCTTT. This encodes CASSQENRAEAFF.

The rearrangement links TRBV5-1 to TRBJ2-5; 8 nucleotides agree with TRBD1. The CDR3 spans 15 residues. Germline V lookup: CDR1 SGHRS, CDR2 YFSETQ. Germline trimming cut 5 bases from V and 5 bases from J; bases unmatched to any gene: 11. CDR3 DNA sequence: TGCGCCAGCAGGTCTGACAGGGGTGTACTGGAGACCCAGTACTTC. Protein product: CASRSDRGVLETQYF. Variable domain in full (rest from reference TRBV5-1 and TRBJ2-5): KAGVTQTPRYLIKTRGQQVTLSCSPISGHRSVSWYQQTPGQGLQFLFEYFSETQRNKGNFPGRFSGRQFSNSRSEMNVSTLELGDSALYLCASRSDRGVLETQYFGPGTRLLVL.

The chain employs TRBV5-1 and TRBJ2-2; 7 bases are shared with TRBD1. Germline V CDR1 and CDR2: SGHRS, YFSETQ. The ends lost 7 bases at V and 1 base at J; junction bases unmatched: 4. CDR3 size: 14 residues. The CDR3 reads CASRRTGNTGELFF. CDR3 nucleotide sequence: TGCGCCAGCCGGAGGACAGGGAACACCGGGGAGCTGTTTTTT.

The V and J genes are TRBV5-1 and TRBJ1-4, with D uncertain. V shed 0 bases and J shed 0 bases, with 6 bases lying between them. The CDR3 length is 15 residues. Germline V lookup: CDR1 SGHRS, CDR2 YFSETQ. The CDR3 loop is CASSLVGATNEKLFF. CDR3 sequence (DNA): TGCGCCAGCAGCTTGGTCGGGGCAACTAATGAAAAACTGTTTTTT.

DNA for the CDR3: TGTGCCAGCTCTCAAGGACAGCGGACAAATCAGCCCCAGCATTTT. It codes for CASSQGQRTNQPQHF. V usage is TRBV18 and J usage is TRBJ1-5; D is perhaps TRBD1 (6 bases). The germline V gene has CDR1 KGHSH and CDR2 LQKENI. This CDR3 is 15 amino acids long. Trimming took 6 bases from V and 4 from J, leaving 16 bases between them.

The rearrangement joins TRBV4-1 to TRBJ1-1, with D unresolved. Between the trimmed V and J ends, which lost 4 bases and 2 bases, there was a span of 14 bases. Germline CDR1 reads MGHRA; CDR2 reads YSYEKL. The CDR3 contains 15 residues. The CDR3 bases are TGCGCCAGCAGCCCCGCCGGAGGGAGTAACACTGAAGCTTTCTTT. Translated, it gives CASSPAGGSNTEAFF.

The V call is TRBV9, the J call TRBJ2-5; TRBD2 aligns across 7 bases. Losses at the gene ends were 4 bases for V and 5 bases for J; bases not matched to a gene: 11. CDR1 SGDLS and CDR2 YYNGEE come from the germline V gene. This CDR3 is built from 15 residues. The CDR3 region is CASSPPGGGVETQYF. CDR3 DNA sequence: TGTGCCAGCAGCCCACCAGGCGGGGGAGTGGAGACCCAGTACTTC.

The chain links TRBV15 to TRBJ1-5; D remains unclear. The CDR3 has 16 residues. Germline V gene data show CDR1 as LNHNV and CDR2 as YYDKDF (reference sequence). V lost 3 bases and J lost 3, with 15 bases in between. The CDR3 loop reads CATSRTLGVSNQPQHF. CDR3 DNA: TGTGCCACCAGCAGGACCCTCGGGGTTTCCAATCAGCCCCAGCATTTT.